This is a list of T cell receptor beta chains from one sample in a study of CD8 T cells in ankylosing spondylitis. TCRdb independently ran MiXCR on the 5' RACE reads; one entry per CDR3 protein. The sample holds just under 550,000 distinct CDR3 sequences, more than 9.5% seen once. Sequences were obtained from blood, either unsorted or a sorted T cell fraction (not recorded which). These receptors originate from a male donor with ankylosing spondylitis. CDR3s include the opening cysteine and the closing phenylalanine or tryptophan. Each record gives: V gene, D gene, J gene, clone size, CDR3 DNA, CDR3 protein. The D gene is left open where the match is weak. Clone size, where shown, is once, few, many, or a class for clones that have expanded.

TRBV6-1	TRBD1	TRBJ1-4	few	TGTGCCAGTTCGACAGGGTATGGTAATGAAAAACTGTTTTTT	CASSTGYGNEKLFF
TRBV7-2	-	TRBJ2-3	-	TGTGCCAGCAGCTTCGGACGGCGGCGGCTCACAGATACGCAGTATTTT	CASSFGRRRLTDTQYF
TRBV5-1	TRBD1	TRBJ2-6	-	TGCGCCAGCTCTCAGGGGGCGTTTGGGGCCAACGTCCTGACTTTC	CASSQGAFGANVLTF
TRBV12-3/TRBV12-4	-	TRBJ1-2	many	TGTGCCAGCAGACCGGGTCCCCGAGCGGGGACCTTC	CASRPGPRAGTF
TRBV4-3	-	TRBJ2-6	-	TGCGCCAGCAGACATGACAGGTCTGGGGCCAACGTCCTGACTTTC	CASRHDRSGANVLTF
TRBV5-1	-	TRBJ2-1	few	TGCGCCAGCAGCTTGGAGGTTTCCAGGACTCAATCTACCGAGCAGTTCTTC	CASSLEVSRTQSTEQFF
TRBV15	-	TRBJ2-4	many	TGTGCCACCAGCGGAATCAGGGGCCCCTTGCTAGAAAACATTCAGTACTTC	CATSGIRGPLLENIQYF
TRBV5-1	-	TRBJ2-5	many	TGCGCCAGCAGCTTGGGGCCCCAAGAGACCCAGTACTTC	CASSLGPQETQYF
TRBV24-1	-	TRBJ2-1	-	TGTGCCACCAGTGCCGCGGTGTTTAGCTCCTACAATGAGCAGTTCTTC	CATSAAVFSSYNEQFF
TRBV2	TRBD1	TRBJ2-1	-	TGTGCCAGCAGCGGCTTGACAGGGGATAAAGGCAATGAGCAGTTCTTC	CASSGLTGDKGNEQFF
TRBV6-2/TRBV6-3	-	TRBJ2-1	-	TGTGCCAGCAGTTACTCAGGGCGCGAGAGGGATGAGCAGTTCTTC	CASSYSGRERDEQFF
TRBV5-1	-	TRBJ2-2	-	TGCGCCAGCAGTATGGTAGCGGCTAACACCGGGGAGCTGTTTTTT	CASSMVAANTGELFF
TRBV20-1	-	TRBJ2-1	-	TGCAGTGCTGACCCTGTGGGTCGGGCTGCTTCCTCCTACAATGAGCAGTTCTTC	CSADPVGRAASSYNEQFF
TRBV14	-	TRBJ2-1	few	TGTGCCAGCAGTTCCACGGGGACAGCGGGACTAAGCCCCTACAATGAGCAGTTCTTC	CASSSTGTAGLSPYNEQFF
TRBV12-3/TRBV12-4	TRBD2	TRBJ2-5	few	TGTGCCAGTGGACTAGCGGGAATCGAGACCCAGTACTTC	CASGLAGIETQYF
TRBV3-1	-	TRBJ2-2	-	TGTGCCAGCAGCCACGGCGCTCGGGGCGGGGAGCTGTTTTTT	CASSHGARGGELFF
TRBV9	TRBD2	TRBJ2-1	many	TGTGCCAGCAGCGTAGGCGGGAGTAGCTCCTACAATGAGCAGTTCTTC	CASSVGGSSSYNEQFF
TRBV5-5	TRBD2	TRBJ2-1	few	TGTGCCAGCAGCTTCTCTAGCGGGAGTCTCTACAATGAGCAGTTCTTC	CASSFSSGSLYNEQFF
TRBV7-9	-	TRBJ2-3	few	TGTGCCAGCAGCCCCACTTCTAGCACAGATACGCAGTATTTT	CASSPTSSTDTQYF
TRBV6-1	-	TRBJ2-1	-	TGTGCCAGCAGTGATTCCCAGTACAATGAGCAGTTCTTC	CASSDSQYNEQFF
TRBV19	TRBD1	TRBJ1-5	-	TGTGCCAGTAATGACAGGGGGTTCAATAGCAATCAGCCCCAGCATTTT	CASNDRGFNSNQPQHF
TRBV12-3/TRBV12-4	TRBD1	TRBJ1-2	many	TGTGCCAGCAGTCGGGACAGAAGGAGCTATGGCTACACCTTC	CASSRDRRSYGYTF
TRBV18	TRBD1	TRBJ1-6	few	TGTGCCAGCTCACCAATCCTCCAGGGGGATATGGATAATTCACCCCTCCACTTT	CASSPILQGDMDNSPLHF
TRBV7-9	TRBD2	TRBJ2-5	-	TGTGCCAGCAGCTTGAGGGAGGGAAGAGAGACCCAGTACTTC	CASSLREGRETQYF
TRBV30	-	TRBJ1-2	few	TGTGCCTGGACTAGATCCAGGGGCGATGGCTACACCTTC	CAWTRSRGDGYTF
TRBV20-1	TRBD1	TRBJ1-1	few	TGCAGTGCTTTTAACTCCGGGACAGGGGCGGCTGAAGCTTTCTTT	CSAFNSGTGAAEAFF
TRBV6-5	TRBD1	TRBJ2-5	few	TGTGCCAGCAGTTACAATGACAGGGCCCAGACCCAGTACTTC	CASSYNDRAQTQYF
TRBV6-1	-	TRBJ1-1	-	TGTGCCAGCAGTGAAACGCTGCCTAAGAACACTGAAGCTTTCTTT	CASSETLPKNTEAFF
TRBV9	-	TRBJ2-3	-	TGTGCCAGCAGCAGAACCACAGATACGCAGTATTTT	CASSRTTDTQYF
TRBV18	TRBD1	TRBJ1-6	-	TGTGCCAGCGCCGGGACAGGGGACTCACCCCTCCACTTT	CASAGTGDSPLHF
TRBV12-3/TRBV12-4	-	TRBJ2-3	-	TGTGCCAGCAGTTTAGGTTGGGGGCGCACAGATACGCAGTATTTT	CASSLGWGRTDTQYF
TRBV7-9	TRBD1	TRBJ1-1	few	TGTGCCAGCAGCGCCCGGCGGACAGGGGAGGGGAACACTGAAGCTTTCTTT	CASSARRTGEGNTEAFF
TRBV12-3/TRBV12-4	-	TRBJ1-5	many	TGTGCCAGCAGTTTATTGGGCAATCAGCCCCAGCATTTT	CASSLLGNQPQHF
TRBV12-3/TRBV12-4	-	TRBJ1-3	-	TGTGCCAGCACCGGGGATGCGAGGGGAAACACCATATATTTT	CASTGDARGNTIYF
TRBV2	TRBD1	TRBJ2-1	-	TGTGCCAGCAGTGAAGCCAACAGGGGATTTGATGAGCAGTTCTTC	CASSEANRGFDEQFF
TRBV7-2	TRBD1	TRBJ1-1	-	TGTGCCAGCAGCCCCCGGGACAGGGGTTCTGAAGCTTTCTTT	CASSPRDRGSEAFF
TRBV12-3/TRBV12-4	-	TRBJ2-6	many	TGTGCCAGCAGTTTCGGATCTGGGGCCAACGTCCTGACTTTC	CASSFGSGANVLTF
TRBV6-6	-	TRBJ2-1	few	TGTGCCAGCAGTTACATAGATGAGCAGTTCTTC	CASSYIDEQFF
TRBV14	TRBD2	TRBJ2-1	few	TGTGCCAGCAGCCGAGGACTAGCGGCACTACATGAGCAGTTCTTC	CASSRGLAALHEQFF
TRBV25-1	TRBD2	TRBJ2-7	-	TGTGCCAGCTCCGAGGGTAGGACTAGCGTTTCCTACGAGCAGTACTTC	CASSEGRTSVSYEQYF
TRBV12-3/TRBV12-4	TRBD1	TRBJ1-1	many	TGTGCCAGCAGTTTACAGGGGGCTTACACTGAAGCTTTCTTT	CASSLQGAYTEAFF
TRBV19	-	TRBJ2-6	-	TGTGCCAGTAGTATTTCCAGGTTCTCTGGGGCCAACGTCCTGACTTTC	CASSISRFSGANVLTF
TRBV20-1	TRBD2	TRBJ2-5	-	TGCAGTGCTAGAAGTCCTAGCGGGACACAAGAGACCCAGTACTTC	CSARSPSGTQETQYF
TRBV7-9	-	TRBJ1-1	many	TGTGCCACCTCAAGAAAACCTCCCGGGACAAACGAACGAATGAACACTGAAGCTTTCTTT	CATSRKPPGTNERMNTEAFF
TRBV11-3	TRBD1	TRBJ2-2	-	TGTGCCAGCAGACCACAGGGGGGGGAGCTGTTTTTT	CASRPQGGELFF
TRBV15	-	TRBJ2-1	few	TGTGCCACCAGCAGCGACGCAGGGACTTGGTACAATGAGCAGTTCTTC	CATSSDAGTWYNEQFF
TRBV10-2	-	TRBJ2-3	-	TGCGCCAGCATCACTGGGACGGGCGCAGATACGCAGTATTTT	CASITGTGADTQYF
TRBV15	-	TRBJ2-3	many	TGTGCCACCAGCAGATCAGATACGCAGTATTTT	CATSRSDTQYF
TRBV5-1	-	TRBJ2-3	-	TGCGCCAGCAGCTTGGCCCAGGCTAGCACAGATACGCAGTATTTT	CASSLAQASTDTQYF
TRBV20-1	-	TRBJ2-1	-	TGCAGTGCTAGAGACAGGGGCTTCTCCTACAATGAGCAGTTCTTC	CSARDRGFSYNEQFF
TRBV12-3/TRBV12-4	-	TRBJ2-3	-	TGTGCCAGCAGTTTTCAGGACAGTCGCATAGATACGCAGTATTTT	CASSFQDSRIDTQYF
TRBV27	TRBD1	TRBJ1-1	-	TGTGCCAGCAGTCCCGCCTGGGGGACAGGGGAGCTTGAAGCTTTCTTT	CASSPAWGTGELEAFF